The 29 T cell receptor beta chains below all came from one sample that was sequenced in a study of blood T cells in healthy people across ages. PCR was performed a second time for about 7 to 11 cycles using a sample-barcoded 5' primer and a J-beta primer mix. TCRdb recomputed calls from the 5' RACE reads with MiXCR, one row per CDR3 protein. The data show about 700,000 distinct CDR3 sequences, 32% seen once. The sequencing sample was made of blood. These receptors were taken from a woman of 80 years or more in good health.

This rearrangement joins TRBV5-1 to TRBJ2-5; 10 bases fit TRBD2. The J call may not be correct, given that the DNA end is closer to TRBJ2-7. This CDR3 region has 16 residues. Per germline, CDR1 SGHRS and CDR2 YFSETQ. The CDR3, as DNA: TGCGCCAGCAGCTTGTCCCCTAGCGGGAGTTCGTACGAGCAGTACTTC. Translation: CASSLSPSGSSYEQYF.

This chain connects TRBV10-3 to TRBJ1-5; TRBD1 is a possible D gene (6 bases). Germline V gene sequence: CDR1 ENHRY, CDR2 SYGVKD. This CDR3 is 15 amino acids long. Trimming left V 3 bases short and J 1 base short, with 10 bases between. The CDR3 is CAISEGQISNQPQHF. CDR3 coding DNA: TGTGCCATCAGTGAAGGACAGATAAGCAATCAGCCCCAGCATTTT.

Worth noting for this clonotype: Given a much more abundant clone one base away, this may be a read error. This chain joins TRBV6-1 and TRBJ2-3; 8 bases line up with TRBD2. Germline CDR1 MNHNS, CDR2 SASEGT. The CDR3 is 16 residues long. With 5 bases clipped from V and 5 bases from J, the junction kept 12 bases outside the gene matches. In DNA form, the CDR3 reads TGTGCCAGCAGTCTAATGGGGCGGGGGGTCATAGATACGCAGTATTTT. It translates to CASSLMGRGVIDTQYF.

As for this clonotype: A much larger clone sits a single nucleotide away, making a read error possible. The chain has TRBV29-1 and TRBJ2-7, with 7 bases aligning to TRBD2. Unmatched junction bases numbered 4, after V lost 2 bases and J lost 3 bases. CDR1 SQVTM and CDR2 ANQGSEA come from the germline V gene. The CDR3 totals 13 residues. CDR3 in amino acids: CSVEHPGGYEQYF. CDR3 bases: TGCAGCGTTGAACATCCGGGGGGCTACGAGCAGTACTTC.

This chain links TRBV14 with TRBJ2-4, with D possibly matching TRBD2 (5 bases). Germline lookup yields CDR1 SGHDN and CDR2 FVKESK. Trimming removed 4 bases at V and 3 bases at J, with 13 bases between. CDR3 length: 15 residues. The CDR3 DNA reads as TGTGCCAGCAGCCCGTCAGAGCGGTTCAAAAACATTCAGTACTTC. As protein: CASSPSERFKNIQYF.

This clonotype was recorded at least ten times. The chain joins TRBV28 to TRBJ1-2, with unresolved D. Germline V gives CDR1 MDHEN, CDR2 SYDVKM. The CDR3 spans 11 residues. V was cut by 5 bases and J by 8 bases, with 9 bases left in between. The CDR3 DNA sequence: TGTGCCAGCAGTGGTGTGGGAGGCTACACCTTC. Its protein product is CASSGVGGYTF.

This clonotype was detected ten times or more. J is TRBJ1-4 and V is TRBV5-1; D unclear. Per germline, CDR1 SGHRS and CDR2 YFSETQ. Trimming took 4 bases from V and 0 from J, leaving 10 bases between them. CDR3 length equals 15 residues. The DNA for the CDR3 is TGCGCCAGCAGCAGGACGGAACCAACTAATGAAAAACTGTTTTTT. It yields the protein CASSRTEPTNEKLFF.

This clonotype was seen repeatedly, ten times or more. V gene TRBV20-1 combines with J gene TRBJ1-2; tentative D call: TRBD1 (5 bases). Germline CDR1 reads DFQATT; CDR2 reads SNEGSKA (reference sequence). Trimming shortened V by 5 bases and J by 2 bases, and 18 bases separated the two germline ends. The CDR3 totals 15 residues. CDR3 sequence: CSALRQTEPNYGYTF. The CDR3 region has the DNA TGCAGTGCTCTCCGACAGACAGAACCCAACTATGGCTACACCTTC.

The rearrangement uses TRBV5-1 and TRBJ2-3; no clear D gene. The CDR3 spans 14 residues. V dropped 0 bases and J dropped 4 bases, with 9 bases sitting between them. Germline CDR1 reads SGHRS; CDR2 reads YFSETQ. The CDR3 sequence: CASSLARPPDTQYF. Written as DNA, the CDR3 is TGCGCCAGCAGCTTGGCCAGGCCCCCAGATACGCAGTATTTT.

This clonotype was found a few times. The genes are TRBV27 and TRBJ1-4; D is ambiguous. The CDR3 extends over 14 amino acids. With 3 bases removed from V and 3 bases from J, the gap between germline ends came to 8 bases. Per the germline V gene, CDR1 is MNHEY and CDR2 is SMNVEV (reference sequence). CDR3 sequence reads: CASSFDGPNEKLFF. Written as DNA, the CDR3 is TGTGCCAGCAGTTTCGACGGCCCTAATGAAAAACTGTTTTTT.

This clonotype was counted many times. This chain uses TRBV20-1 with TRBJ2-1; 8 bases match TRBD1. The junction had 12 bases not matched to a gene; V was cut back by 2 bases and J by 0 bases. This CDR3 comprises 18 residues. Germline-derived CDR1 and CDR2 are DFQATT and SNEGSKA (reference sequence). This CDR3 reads CSARTSQGARLSYNEQFF. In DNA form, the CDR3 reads TGCAGTGCTAGAACCTCGCAGGGGGCTCGTCTCTCCTACAATGAGCAGTTCTTC.

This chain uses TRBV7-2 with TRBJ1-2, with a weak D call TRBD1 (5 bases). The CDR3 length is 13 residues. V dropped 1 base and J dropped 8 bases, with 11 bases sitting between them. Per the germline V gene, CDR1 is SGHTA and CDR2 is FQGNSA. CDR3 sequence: CASSLVQVVGYTF. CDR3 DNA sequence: TGTGCCAGCAGCTTAGTACAGGTCGTAGGCTACACCTTC.

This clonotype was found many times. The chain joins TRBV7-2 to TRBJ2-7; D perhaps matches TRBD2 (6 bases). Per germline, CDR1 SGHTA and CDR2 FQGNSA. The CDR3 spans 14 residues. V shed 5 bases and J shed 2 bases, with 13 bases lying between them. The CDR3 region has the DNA TGTGCCAGCAGCCTCCCACTAGCAACCTACGAGCAGTACTTC. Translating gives CASSLPLATYEQYF.

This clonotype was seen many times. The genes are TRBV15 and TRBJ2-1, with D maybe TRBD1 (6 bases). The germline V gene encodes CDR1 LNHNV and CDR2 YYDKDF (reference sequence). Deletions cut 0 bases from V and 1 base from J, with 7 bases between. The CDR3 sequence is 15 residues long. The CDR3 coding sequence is TGTGCCACCAGCAGAGAAAGGGGGTCCTACAATGAGCAGTTCTTC. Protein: CATSRERGSYNEQFF.

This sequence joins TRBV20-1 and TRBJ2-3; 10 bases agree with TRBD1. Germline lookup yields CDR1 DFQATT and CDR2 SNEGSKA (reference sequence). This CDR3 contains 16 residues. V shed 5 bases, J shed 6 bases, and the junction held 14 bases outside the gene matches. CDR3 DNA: TGCAGTGCTTCTAGACAGGGGGCCCTTCGGGGGGATACGCAGTATTTT. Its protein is CSASRQGALRGDTQYF.

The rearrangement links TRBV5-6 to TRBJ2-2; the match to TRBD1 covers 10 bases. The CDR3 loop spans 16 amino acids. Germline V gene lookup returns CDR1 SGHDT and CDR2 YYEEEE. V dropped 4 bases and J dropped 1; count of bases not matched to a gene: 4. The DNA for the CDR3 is TGTGCCAGCAGCCCTGACAGGGGGCTGAACACCGGGGAGCTGTTTTTT. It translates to CASSPDRGLNTGELFF.

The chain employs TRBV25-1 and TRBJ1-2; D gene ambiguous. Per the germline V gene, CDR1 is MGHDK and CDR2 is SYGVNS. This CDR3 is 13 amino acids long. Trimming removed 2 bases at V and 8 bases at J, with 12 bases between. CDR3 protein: CASSEAGCPGYTF. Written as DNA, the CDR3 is TGTGCCAGCAGTGAAGCAGGCTGCCCCGGCTACACCTTC.

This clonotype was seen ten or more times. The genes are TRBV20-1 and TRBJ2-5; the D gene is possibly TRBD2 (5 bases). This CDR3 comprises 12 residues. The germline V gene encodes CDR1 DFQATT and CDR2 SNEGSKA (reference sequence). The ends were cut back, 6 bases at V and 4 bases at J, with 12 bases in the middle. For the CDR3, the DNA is TGCAGTGCCCTCCGGGGAGTAGAGACCCAGTACTTC. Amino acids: CSALRGVETQYF.

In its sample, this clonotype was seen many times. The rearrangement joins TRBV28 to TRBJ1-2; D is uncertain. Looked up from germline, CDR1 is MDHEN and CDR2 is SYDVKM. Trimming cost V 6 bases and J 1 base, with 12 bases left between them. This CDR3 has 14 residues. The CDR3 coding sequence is TGTGCCAGCAGCCGTCTTGATCTTAACTATGGCTACACCTTC. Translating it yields CASSRLDLNYGYTF.

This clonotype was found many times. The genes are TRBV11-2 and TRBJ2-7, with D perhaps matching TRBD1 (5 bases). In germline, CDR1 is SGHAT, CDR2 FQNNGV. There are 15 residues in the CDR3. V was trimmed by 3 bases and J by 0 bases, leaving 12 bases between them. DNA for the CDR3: TGTGCCAGCAGCTTGGGGCAGACCCTCTCCTACGAGCAGTACTTC. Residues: CASSLGQTLSYEQYF. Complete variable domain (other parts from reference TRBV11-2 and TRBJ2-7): EAGVAQSPRYKIIEKRQSVAFWCNPISGHATLYWYQQILGQGPKLLIQFQNNGVVDDSQLPKDRFSAERLKGVDSTLKIQPAKLEDSAVYLCASSLGQTLSYEQYFGPGTRLTVT.

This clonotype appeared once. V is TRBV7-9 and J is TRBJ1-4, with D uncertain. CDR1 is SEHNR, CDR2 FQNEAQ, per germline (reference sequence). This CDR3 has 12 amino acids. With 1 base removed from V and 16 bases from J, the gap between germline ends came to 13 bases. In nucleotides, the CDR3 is TGTGCCAGCAGCTTAGAATCTGGAAGGGCGTTTTTT. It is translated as CASSLESGRAFF.

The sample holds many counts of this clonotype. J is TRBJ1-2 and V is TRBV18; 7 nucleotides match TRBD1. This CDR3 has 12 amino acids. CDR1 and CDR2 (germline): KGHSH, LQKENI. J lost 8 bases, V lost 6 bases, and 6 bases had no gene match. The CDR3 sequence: CASSFQGDGYTF. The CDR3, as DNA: TGTGCCAGCTCGTTCCAGGGGGACGGCTACACCTTC.

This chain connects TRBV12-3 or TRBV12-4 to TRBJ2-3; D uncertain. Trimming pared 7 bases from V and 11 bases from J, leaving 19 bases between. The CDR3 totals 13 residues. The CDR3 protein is CASNPNRADVQYF. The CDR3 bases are TGTGCCAGCAACCCCAACAGAGCCGATGTGCAGTATTTT.

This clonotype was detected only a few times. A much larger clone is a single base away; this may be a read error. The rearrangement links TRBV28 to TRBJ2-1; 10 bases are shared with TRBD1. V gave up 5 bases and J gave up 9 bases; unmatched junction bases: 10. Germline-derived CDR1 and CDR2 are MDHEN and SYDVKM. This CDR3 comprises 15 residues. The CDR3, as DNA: TGTGCCAGCAGTAGGACAGGGGGAGGGAGAAGTGAGCAGTTCTTC. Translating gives CASSRTGGGRSEQFF.

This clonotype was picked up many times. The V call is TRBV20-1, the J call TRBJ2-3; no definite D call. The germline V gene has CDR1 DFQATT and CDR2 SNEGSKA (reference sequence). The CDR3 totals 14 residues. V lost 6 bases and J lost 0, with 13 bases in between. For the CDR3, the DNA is TGCAGTGCCCCAGGACGAGGAAGCACAGATACGCAGTATTTT. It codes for CSAPGRGSTDTQYF.

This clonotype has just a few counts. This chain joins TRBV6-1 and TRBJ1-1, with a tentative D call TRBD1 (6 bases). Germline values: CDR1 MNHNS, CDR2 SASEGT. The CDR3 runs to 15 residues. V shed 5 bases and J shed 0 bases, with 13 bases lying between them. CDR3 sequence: CASSIQGRVNTEAFF. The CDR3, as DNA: TGTGCCAGCAGTATACAGGGTAGGGTGAACACTGAAGCTTTCTTT.

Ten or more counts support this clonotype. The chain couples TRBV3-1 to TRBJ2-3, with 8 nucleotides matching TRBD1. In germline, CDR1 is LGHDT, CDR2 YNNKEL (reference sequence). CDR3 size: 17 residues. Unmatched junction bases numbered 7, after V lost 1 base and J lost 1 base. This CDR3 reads CASSQALPGQGTDTQYF. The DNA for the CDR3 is TGTGCCAGCAGCCAAGCCTTACCGGGACAGGGCACAGATACGCAGTATTTT.

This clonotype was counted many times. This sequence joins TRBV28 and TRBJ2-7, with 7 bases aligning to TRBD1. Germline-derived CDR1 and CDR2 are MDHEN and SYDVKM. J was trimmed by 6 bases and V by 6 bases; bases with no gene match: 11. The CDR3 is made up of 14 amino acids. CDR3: CASRFNRGRVEQYF. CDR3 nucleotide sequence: TGTGCCAGCAGGTTTAACAGGGGAAGGGTCGAGCAGTACTTC.

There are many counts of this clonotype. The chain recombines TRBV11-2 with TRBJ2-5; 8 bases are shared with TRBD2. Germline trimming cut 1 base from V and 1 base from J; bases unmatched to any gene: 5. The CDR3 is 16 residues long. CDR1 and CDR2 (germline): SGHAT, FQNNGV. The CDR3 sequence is CASSLGTSLLQETQYF. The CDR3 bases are TGTGCCAGCAGCTTAGGGACTAGCCTACTCCAAGAGACCCAGTACTTC. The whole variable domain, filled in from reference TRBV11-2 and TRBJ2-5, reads EAGVAQSPRYKIIEKRQSVAFWCNPISGHATLYWYQQILGQGPKLLIQFQNNGVVDDSQLPKDRFSAERLKGVDSTLKIQPAKLEDSAVYLCASSLGTSLLQETQYFGPGTRLLVL.